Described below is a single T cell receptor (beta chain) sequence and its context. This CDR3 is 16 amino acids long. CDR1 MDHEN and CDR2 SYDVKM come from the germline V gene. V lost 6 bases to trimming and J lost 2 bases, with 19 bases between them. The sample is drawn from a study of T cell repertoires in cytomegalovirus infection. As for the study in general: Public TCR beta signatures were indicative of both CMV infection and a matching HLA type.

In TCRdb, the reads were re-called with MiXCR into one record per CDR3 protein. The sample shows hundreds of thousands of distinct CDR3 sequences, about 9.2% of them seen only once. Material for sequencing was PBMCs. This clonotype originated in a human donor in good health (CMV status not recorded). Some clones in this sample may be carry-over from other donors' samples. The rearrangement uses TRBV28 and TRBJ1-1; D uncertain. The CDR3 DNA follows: TGTGCCAGCAGCTCGCCTCGGACCAAAATTAACACTGAAGCTTTCTTT. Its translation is CASSSPRTKINTEAFF.